This entry describes one TCR beta chain. Its antigen is unknown. Germline V gene lookup returns CDR1 MNHEY and CDR2 SMNVEV (reference sequence). The CDR3 is 12 amino acids. V was clipped by 6 bases and J by 0 bases, with 6 bases between them. This entry is derived from a study of T cell responses to AZD1222 COVID-19 vaccine. Here immunoSEQ multiplex PCR was the method, and the copy in TCRdb shows in-frame clones only, minus some. The data show 60,000 to 85,000 clones, over 65% seen once. Study-wide results and caveats: Nearly half of unique spike-specific TCRs reportedly avoided B.1.351 and B.1.1.7 mutated regions. Clonal diversity was possibly underestimated, and white British individuals and females predominated among donors. Only 5 or 6 AZD1222 recipients were seropositive at baseline.

The chain uses TRBV27 and TRBJ2-7; D assignment may be TRBD1 or TRBD2 (5 bases each). This clonotype originated in an adult who received the MenACWY meningococcal vaccine as a control. This sample comprised peripheral blood, obtained 28 days after the second dose of the MenACWY control vaccine. The CDR3 DNA sequence: TGTGCCAGCAGGGGGGTCTCCTACGAGCAGTACTTC. As protein: CASRGVSYEQYF.